This TCR beta chain was profiled in a study of human T cells and chemical hapten exposure. Study as a whole: TCR yields per sample varied mostly from small pooled library volume differences.

The library tagged each cDNA molecule with unique molecular identifiers. TCRdb reanalysed the RACE reads using MiXCR and keeps one entry per CDR3 protein. The table records roughly 100,000 distinct CDR3 sequences, about 10% of them present only once. Time point reported: healthy volunteer bleed at 2 weeks. The starting material, unfractionated whole blood, was used for total RNA extraction. Many counts were recorded for this clonotype. Per the germline V gene, CDR1 is SGDLS and CDR2 is YYNGEE. With V trimmed by 0 bases and J by 5 bases, 2 bases remained unmatched. The length of the CDR3 is 13 residues.

The sequenced sample was whole blood. J is TRBJ2-7 and V is TRBV9; TRBD1 matches 7 bases. The receptor was isolated from a female donor in good health. Some clones in this sample may be carry-over from other donors' samples. The CDR3 DNA sequence: TGTGCCAGCAGCGTAGGAGGGACAGACGAGCAGTACTTC. Protein sequence: CASSVGGTDEQYF.